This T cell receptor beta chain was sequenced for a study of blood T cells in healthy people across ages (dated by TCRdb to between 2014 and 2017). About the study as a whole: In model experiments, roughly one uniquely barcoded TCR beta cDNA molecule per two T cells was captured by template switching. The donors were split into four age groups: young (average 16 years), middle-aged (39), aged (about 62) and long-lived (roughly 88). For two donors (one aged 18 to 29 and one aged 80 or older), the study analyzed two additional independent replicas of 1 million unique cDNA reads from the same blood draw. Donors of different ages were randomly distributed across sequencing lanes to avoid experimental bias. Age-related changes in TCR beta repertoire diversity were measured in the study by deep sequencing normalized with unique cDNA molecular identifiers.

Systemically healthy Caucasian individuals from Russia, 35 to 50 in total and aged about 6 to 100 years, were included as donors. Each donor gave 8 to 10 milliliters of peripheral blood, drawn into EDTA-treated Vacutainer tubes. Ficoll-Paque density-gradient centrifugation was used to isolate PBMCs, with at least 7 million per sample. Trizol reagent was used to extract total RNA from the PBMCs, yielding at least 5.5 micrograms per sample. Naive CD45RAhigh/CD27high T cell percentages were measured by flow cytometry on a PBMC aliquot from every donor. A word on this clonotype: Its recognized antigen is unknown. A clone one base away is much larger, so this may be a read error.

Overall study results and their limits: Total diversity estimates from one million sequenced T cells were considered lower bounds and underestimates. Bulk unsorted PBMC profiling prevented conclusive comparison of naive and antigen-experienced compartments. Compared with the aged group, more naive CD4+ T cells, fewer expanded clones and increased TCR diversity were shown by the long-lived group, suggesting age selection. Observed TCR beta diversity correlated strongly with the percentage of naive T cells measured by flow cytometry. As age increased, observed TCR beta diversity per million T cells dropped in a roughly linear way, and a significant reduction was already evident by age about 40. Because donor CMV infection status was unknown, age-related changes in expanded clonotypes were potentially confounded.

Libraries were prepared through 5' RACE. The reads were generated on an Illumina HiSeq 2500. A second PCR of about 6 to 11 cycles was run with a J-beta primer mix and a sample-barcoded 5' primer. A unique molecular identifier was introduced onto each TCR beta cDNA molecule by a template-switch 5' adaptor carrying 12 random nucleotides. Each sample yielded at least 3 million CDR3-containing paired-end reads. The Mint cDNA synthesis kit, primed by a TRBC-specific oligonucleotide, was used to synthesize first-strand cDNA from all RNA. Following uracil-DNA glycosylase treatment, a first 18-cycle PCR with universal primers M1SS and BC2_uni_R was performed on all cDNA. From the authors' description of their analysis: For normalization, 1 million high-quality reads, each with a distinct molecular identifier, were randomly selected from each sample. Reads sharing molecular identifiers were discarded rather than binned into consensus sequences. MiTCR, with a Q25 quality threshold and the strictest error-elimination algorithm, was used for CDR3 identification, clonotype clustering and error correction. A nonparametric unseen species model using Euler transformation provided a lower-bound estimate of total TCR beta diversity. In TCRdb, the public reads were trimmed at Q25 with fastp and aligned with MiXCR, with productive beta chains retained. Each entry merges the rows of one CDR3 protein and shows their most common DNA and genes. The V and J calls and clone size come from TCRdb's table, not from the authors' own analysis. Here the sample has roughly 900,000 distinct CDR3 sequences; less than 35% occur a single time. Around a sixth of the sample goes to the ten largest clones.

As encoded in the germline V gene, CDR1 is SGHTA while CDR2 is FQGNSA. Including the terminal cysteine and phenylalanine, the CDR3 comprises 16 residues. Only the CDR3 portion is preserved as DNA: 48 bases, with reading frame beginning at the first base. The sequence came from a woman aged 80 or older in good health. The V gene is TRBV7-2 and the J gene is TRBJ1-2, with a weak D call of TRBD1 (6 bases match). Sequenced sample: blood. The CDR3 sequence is CASSLVGGRDNYGCTF. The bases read TGTGCCAGCAGCTTAGTAGGAGGGAGGGACAACTATGGCTGCACCTTC.